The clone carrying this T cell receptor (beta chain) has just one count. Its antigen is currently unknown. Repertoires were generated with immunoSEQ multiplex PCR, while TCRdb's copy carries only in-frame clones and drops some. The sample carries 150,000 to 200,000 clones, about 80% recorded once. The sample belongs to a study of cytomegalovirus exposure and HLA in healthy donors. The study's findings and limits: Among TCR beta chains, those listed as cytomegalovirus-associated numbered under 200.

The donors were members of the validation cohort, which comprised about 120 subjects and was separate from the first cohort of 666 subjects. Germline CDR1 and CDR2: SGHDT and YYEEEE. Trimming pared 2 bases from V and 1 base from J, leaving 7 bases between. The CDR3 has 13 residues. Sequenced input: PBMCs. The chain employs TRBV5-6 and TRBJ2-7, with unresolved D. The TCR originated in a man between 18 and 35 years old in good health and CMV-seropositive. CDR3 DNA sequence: TGTGCCAGCAGCTTCGGGTTGTCCTACGAGCAGTACTTC. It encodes CASSFGLSYEQYF. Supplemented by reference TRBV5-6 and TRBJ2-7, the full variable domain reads DAGVTQSPTHLIKTRGQQVTLRCSPKSGHDTVSWYQQALGQGPQFIFQYYEEEERQRGNFPDRFSGHQFPNYSSELNVNALLLGDSALYLCASSFGLSYEQYFGPGTRLTVT.